This paragraph covers one T cell receptor (beta chain) sequence. As yet, its antigen is unknown. This specimen comes from a study of T cells in Graves' hyperthyroidism and ophthalmopathy. Regarding the study as a whole: Median prediction lead before ophthalmopathy onset was six to eight months with the model.

Regions amplified from RNA transcripts were the TCR beta CDR3 regions. First-round RT-PCR with HTBI primers amplified the TCR CDR3 region. One entry per CDR3 protein results from TCRdb running MiXCR on the multiplex PCR reads. The profile shows over 250,000 distinct CDR3 sequences, roughly an eighth of them singletons. V trimming: 4 bases; J trimming: 3 bases; junction bases outside the gene matches: 11. This CDR3 spans 16 amino acids. Germline assignment: CDR1 MGHRA and CDR2 YSYEKL. Reasons for excluding patients were uncontrolled infection, other autoimmune disease, pregnancy or lactation. Every diagnosis used clinical symptoms, serum thyroxine and TRAb, thyroid ultrasound and orbital computed tomography. The PBMCs were taken from about 9.7 ml of fresh peripheral blood.

This sequence was found in a woman aged 40 to 55 with Graves' ophthalmopathy. The specimen sequenced was blood. The chain uses TRBV4-1 and TRBJ1-1; 7 bases match TRBD1. CDR3: CASSRDSDRADTEAFF. CDR3 sequence (DNA): TGCGCCAGCAGCCGAGACTCAGACAGGGCGGACACTGAAGCTTTCTTT.